This T cell receptor beta chain was captured by sequencing in a study of blood T cell repertoires in COVID-19. Looking at the study overall: Samples came from the United States, Italy and Spain, spanning acute and convalescent COVID-19. PBMCs, B-cell-depleted T cells, or T cells were the source of the cDNA or gDNA that made up the material.

This CDR3 comprises 14 residues. The V end lost 1 base, the J end lost 5 bases, and 9 bases lay between the germline ends. Germline-derived CDR1 and CDR2 are SGHTA and FQGTGA. As processed by the authors: Amplification of reference gene primers provided the estimated nucleated cell counts. Clones were sequenced by immunoSEQ multiplex PCR, and TCRdb holds only the in-frame ones, with some missing. For V, J and clone size, that table is used; D and trimming come from the DNA. Here the sample spans around 250,000 clones, around 83% being singletons. The genes are TRBV7-3 and TRBJ2-1; D not certain. The clonotype comes from a man aged 25 to 40 who had recovered from COVID-19. The sample taken for sequencing was peripheral blood. CDR3 coding DNA: TGTGCCAGCAGCTTAAGGTACACGAACAATGAGCAGTTCTTC. Amino acids: CASSLRYTNNEQFF.